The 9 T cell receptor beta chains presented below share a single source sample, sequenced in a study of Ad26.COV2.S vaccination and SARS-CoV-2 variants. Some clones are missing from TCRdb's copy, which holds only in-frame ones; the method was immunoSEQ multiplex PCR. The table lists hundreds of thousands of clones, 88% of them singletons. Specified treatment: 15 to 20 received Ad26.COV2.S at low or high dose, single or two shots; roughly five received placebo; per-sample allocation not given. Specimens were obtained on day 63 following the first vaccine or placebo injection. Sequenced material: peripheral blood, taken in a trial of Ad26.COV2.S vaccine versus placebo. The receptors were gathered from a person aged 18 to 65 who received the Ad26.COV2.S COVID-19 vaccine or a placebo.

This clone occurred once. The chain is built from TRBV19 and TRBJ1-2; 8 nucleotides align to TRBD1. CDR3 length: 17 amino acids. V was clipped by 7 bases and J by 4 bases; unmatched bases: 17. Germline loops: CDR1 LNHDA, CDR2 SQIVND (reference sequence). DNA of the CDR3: TGTGCCAGTACCTCATCCGACAGGGGATTTGGTGGCTATGGCTACACCTTC. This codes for CASTSSDRGFGGYGYTF. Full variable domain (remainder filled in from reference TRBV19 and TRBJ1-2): DGGITQSPKYLFRKEGQNVTLSCEQNLNHDAMYWYRQDPGQGLRLIYYSQIVNDFQKGDIAEGYSVSREKKESFPLTVTSAQKNPTAFYLCASTSSDRGFGGYGYTFGSGTRLTVV.

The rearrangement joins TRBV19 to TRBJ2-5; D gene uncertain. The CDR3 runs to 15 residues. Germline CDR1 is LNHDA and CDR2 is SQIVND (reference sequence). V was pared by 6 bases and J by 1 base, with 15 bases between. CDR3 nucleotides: TGTGCCAGTAGAAGGATAGCTTGGGCCCAAGAGACCCAGTACTTC. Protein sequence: CASRRIAWAQETQYF.

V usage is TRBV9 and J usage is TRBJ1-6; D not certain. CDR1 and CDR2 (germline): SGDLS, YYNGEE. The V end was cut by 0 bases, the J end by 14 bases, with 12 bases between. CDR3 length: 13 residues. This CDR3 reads CASSVAGLSTLHF. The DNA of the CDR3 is TGTGCCAGCAGCGTAGCTGGCCTCAGTACCCTCCACTTT.

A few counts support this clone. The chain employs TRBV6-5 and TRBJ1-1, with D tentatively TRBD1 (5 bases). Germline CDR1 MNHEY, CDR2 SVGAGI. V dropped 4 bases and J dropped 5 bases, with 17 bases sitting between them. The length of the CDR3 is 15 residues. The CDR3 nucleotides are TGTGCCAGCAGTTCTCACCAGATACGGGGGACTGAAGCTTTCTTT. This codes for CASSSHQIRGTEAFF.

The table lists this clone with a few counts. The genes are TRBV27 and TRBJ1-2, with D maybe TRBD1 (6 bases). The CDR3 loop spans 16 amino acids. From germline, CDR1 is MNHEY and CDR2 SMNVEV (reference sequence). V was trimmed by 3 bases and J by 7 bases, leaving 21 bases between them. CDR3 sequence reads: CASSFVAGGSSVGYTF. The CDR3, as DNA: TGTGCCAGCAGTTTTGTAGCGGGGGGCTCATCGGTTGGCTACACCTTC.

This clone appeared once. In DNA, the CDR3 is TGCGCCAGCAGCCAACGGTGGGACAGGGGGTACAATGAGCAGTTCTTC. Residues: CASSQRWDRGYNEQFF. The genes are TRBV4-3 and TRBJ2-1; 11 bases match TRBD1. The CDR3 has 16 amino acids. V was pared by 2 bases and J by 4 bases, with 4 bases of the junction left unmatched. The germline gives CDR1 LGHNA, CDR2 YSLEER.

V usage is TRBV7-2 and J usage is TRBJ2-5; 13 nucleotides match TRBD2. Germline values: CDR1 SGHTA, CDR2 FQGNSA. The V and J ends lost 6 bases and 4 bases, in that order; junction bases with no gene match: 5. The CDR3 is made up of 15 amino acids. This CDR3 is CASSPTSGGGETQYF. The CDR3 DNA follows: TGTGCCAGCAGTCCAACTAGCGGGGGGGGAGAGACCCAGTACTTC.

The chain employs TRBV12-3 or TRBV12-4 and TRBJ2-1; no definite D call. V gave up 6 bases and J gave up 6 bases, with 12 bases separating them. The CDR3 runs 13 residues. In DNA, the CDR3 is TGTGCCAGCAGGGCTTTATCGGGCAATGAGCAGTTCTTC. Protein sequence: CASRALSGNEQFF.

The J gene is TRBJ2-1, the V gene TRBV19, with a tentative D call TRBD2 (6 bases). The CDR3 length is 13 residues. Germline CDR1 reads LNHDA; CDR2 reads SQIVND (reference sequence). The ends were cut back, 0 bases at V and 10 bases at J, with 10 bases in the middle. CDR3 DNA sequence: TGTGCCAGTAGTATAGAGAGCGGACTAGAGCAGTTCTTC. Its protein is CASSIESGLEQFF.